These 17 T cell receptor beta chains came from one sample sequenced in a study of patients and donors after allogeneic stem cell transplantation (dated by TCRdb to about 2020). Libraries were made using RT-PCR. Sequencer: NextSeq 550. TCRdb reworked the public reads: Q25 trimming with fastp, MiXCR clone assembly, productive beta chains retained. Duplicate CDR3 protein sequences are folded into a single record with the most common DNA and genes. Recorded for this sample are almost 90,000 distinct CDR3 sequences; less than 5% of them occurred a single time. Less than 3% of the sample goes to the ten largest clones. The sequenced material came from blood, either unsorted or a sorted T cell fraction (not recorded which). The receptors come from a human donor who was either an allogeneic HSCT recipient or a stem cell or donor lymphocyte infusion donor (not recorded which). It is not recorded whose cells these are; they may come from a transplant donor.

This clonotype has a count of ten or more. V is TRBV4-2 and J is TRBJ1-1, with D possibly being TRBD1 (6 bases). The V end was cut by 0 bases, the J end by 4 bases, with 12 bases between. Germline lookup yields CDR1 LGHNA and CDR2 YNFKEQ. There are 15 residues in the CDR3. CDR3 region: CASSQEVGGVTEAFF. In DNA, the CDR3 is TGTGCCAGCAGCCAAGAAGTAGGGGGAGTCACTGAAGCTTTCTTT.

This clonotype was seen ten or more times. The chain recombines TRBV5-1 with TRBJ2-7, with 14 bases lining up with TRBD2. Germline V gene data show CDR1 as SGHRS and CDR2 as YFSETQ. CDR3 size: 16 residues. The trim removed 4 bases at V and 12 bases at J, leaving 15 bases unmatched. This chain's CDR3 is CASSTGTSGSTLVAYF. The CDR3 DNA is TGCGCCAGCAGCACGGGGACTAGCGGGAGTACCTTGGTGGCGTACTTC.

This clonotype was counted only a few times. The CDR3 here is CASSATGGGLTQHF. CDR3 sequence (DNA): TGTGCCAGTAGTGCGACAGGTGGAGGCTTGACCCAGCATTTT. The chain combines TRBV19 with TRBJ1-5, with D possibly being TRBD1 (6 bases). Germline assignment: CDR1 LNHDA and CDR2 SQIVND (reference sequence). The V gene lost 5 bases and the J gene lost 11 bases, with 19 bases spanning the gap. This CDR3 has 14 residues.

This clonotype was observed a few times. The chain recombines TRBV7-8 with TRBJ2-7, with D perhaps given as TRBD1 or TRBD2 (5 bases each). Germline lookup yields CDR1 SGHVS and CDR2 FQNEAQ. V was clipped by 4 bases and J by 1 base, with 11 bases between them. This CDR3 comprises 14 residues. In nucleotides, the CDR3 is TGTGCCAGCAGCTACAAGGGACGGTCCTACGAGCAGTACTTC. This gives the protein CASSYKGRSYEQYF.

This clonotype was counted a few times. J is TRBJ2-1 and V is TRBV10-3, with D possibly being TRBD2 (5 bases). The length of the CDR3 is 15 residues. The germline V gene encodes CDR1 ENHRY and CDR2 SYGVKD. Deletions cut 0 bases from V and 3 bases from J, with 9 bases between. CDR3 bases: TGTGCCATCAGTGAGTCGGCTAGCCGCTACAATGAGCAGTTCTTC. Encoded protein: CAISESASRYNEQFF.

Only a few counts were recorded for this clonotype. The V call is TRBV20-1, the J call TRBJ1-4; D call uncertain. Germline CDR1 is DFQATT and CDR2 is SNEGSKA (reference sequence). The V gene lost 6 bases and the J gene lost 8 bases, with 16 bases spanning the gap. This CDR3 spans 13 amino acids. CDR3 residues: CSAIRAIGEKLFF. CDR3 sequence (DNA): TGCAGTGCCATCCGGGCGATAGGGGAAAAACTGTTTTTT.

The V and J genes are TRBV4-2 and TRBJ2-2, with TRBD2 matching over 14 bases. CDR1 and CDR2 from the germline V gene are LGHNA and YNFKEQ. This CDR3 has 19 residues. V was pared by 5 bases and J by 4 bases, with 12 bases of the junction left unmatched. In DNA, the CDR3 is TGTGCCAGCAGCGTCGAGTCGGGACTAGCGGGAGTAGTCACCGGGGAGCTGTTTTTT. It yields the protein CASSVESGLAGVVTGELFF.

At least ten counts were recorded for this clonotype. The chain joins TRBV12-5 to TRBJ1-2, with D possibly being TRBD1 (6 bases). V dropped 0 bases and J dropped 0 bases, with 23 bases sitting between them. In germline, CDR1 is LGHNT, CDR2 FRNRAP. The CDR3 extends over 20 amino acids. The CDR3 DNA reads as TGTGCTAGTGGTTTGGTAGAGGTAGGGGACATCCGAACCTCTAACTATGGCTACACCTTC. It specifies CASGLVEVGDIRTSNYGYTF.

This clonotype was observed at least ten times. V gene TRBV20-1 combines with J gene TRBJ2-1; TRBD2 matches at 11 bases. The CDR3 is made up of 13 amino acids. V trimming: 6 bases; J trimming: 9 bases; junction bases outside the gene matches: 7. Per germline, CDR1 DFQATT and CDR2 SNEGSKA (reference sequence). CDR3 nucleotides: TGCAGTGCGGGACTAGCGGTGACGGGTGAGCAGTTCTTC. Amino acid sequence: CSAGLAVTGEQFF.

Relative to its sample, this clonotype is medium-sized. The rearrangement uses TRBV24-1 and TRBJ2-5; tentatively, D is TRBD1 or TRBD2 (5 bases each). Trimming pared 3 bases from V and 4 bases from J, leaving 17 bases between. Germline values: CDR1 KGHDR, CDR2 SFDVKD. This CDR3 has 16 amino acids. The CDR3 coding sequence is TGTGCCACCAGTGATCCCTGGGGCTCGGGGCGAGAGACCCAGTACTTC. Translated, it gives CATSDPWGSGRETQYF.

This clonotype occurred many times. The chain couples TRBV6-2 or TRBV6-3 to TRBJ2-7, with 7 bases aligning to TRBD1. Losses at the gene ends were 4 bases for V and 5 bases for J; bases not matched to a gene: 5. CDR1 and CDR2 from the germline V gene are MNHEY and SVGEGT. The CDR3 contains 13 residues. For the CDR3, the DNA is TGTGCCAGCAGTTCCACAGGGGAGAACGAGCAGTACTTC. Its translation: CASSSTGENEQYF.

This clonotype has ten or more counts. The chain has TRBV5-5 and TRBJ2-7; 8 nucleotides align to TRBD1. The junction had 9 bases not matched to a gene; V was cut back by 4 bases and J by 0 bases. Germline V lookup: CDR1 SGHKS, CDR2 YYEKEE (reference sequence). There are 16 residues in the CDR3. CDR3 loop: CASSLDLGQASYEQYF. CDR3 in DNA: TGTGCCAGCAGCCTAGACCTGGGACAGGCCTCCTACGAGCAGTACTTC.

J is TRBJ2-3 and V is TRBV20-1, with D tentatively TRBD1 or TRBD2 (7 bases each). The CDR3 runs to 13 residues. Germline CDR1 and CDR2: DFQATT and SNEGSKA (reference sequence). The CDR3 sequence: CSPRGGDTDTQYF. The CDR3 nucleotides are TGCAGCCCCAGGGGGGGAGACACAGATACGCAGTATTTT.

Ten or more counts support this clonotype. This chain links TRBV29-1 with TRBJ2-3; D uncertain. The length of the CDR3 is 12 residues. Looked up from germline, CDR1 is SQVTM and CDR2 is ANQGSEA. Trimming stripped 7 bases from V and 2 bases from J, with 10 bases between. CDR3 loop: CSGEPTTDTQYF. The CDR3 DNA follows: TGCAGCGGCGAGCCCACCACAGATACGCAGTATTTT.

V gene TRBV5-5 combines with J gene TRBJ2-1; TRBD1 matches 8 bases. With 1 base clipped from V and 15 bases from J, the junction kept 12 bases outside the gene matches. Germline V CDR1 and CDR2: SGHKS, YYEKEE (reference sequence). The CDR3 covers 14 residues. CDR3 sequence reads: CASSLSSTGASWFF. The CDR3 DNA reads as TGTGCCAGCAGCTTGTCCTCGACAGGGGCCTCGTGGTTCTTC.

This clonotype showed up many times. V usage is TRBV7-3 and J usage is TRBJ2-2; D perhaps matches TRBD2 (6 bases). CDR3 length: 14 amino acids. Germline lookup yields CDR1 SGHTA and CDR2 FQGTGA. The V end was cut by 5 bases, the J end by 1 base, with 8 bases between. CDR3 residues: CASSPGGNTGELFF. Written as DNA, the CDR3 is TGTGCCAGCAGCCCCGGGGGGAACACCGGGGAGCTGTTTTTT.

This clonotype was recorded a few times. The chain couples TRBV7-3 to TRBJ2-1, with a weak D call TRBD2 (5 bases). V lost 5 bases and J 5 bases, leaving 10 bases between the germline ends. Germline CDR1 reads SGHTA; CDR2 reads FQGTGA. The CDR3 is 13 residues long. CDR3 protein: CASSPTRDNEQFF. In DNA form, the CDR3 reads TGTGCCAGCAGCCCAACTAGAGACAATGAGCAGTTCTTC. The variable domain in full, with the rest retrieved from reference TRBV7-3 and TRBJ2-1, is GAGVSQTPSNKVTEKGKYVELRCDPISGHTALYWYRQSLGQGPEFLIYFQGTGAADDSGLPNDRFFAVRPEGSVSTLKIQRTERGDSAVYLCASSPTRDNEQFFGPGTRLTVL.